This paragraph reports one T cell receptor beta chain. Its antigen is currently unknown. This entry is derived from a study of T cell responses to AZD1222 COVID-19 vaccine. Broader study findings: Donors skewed white British and female; clonal diversity was possibly underestimated.

Germline CDR1 and CDR2: LGHNA and YNFKEQ. Trimming removed 0 bases from V and 5 bases from J; junction bases left unmatched: 3. The CDR3 covers 16 residues. The repertoire was sequenced with immunoSEQ multiplex PCR; TCRdb's copy has only in-frame clones and lacks some. This table holds about 140,000 clones, more than 90% found once. This TCR was sampled from an adult in good health. This sequence joins TRBV4-2 and TRBJ2-2, with TRBD2 identical over 10 bases. The starting material was peripheral blood, obtained on day 0 of AZD1222 vaccination. CDR3 coding DNA: TGTGCCAGCAGCCAAGACCTAGCGGGAGAAACCGGGGAGCTGTTTTTT. Its protein product is CASSQDLAGETGELFF.